The text below deals with one TCR beta chain. Its target is unknown. This sample is drawn from a study of OX40 agonist ivuxolimab in advanced cancers. In the study overall: Treatment of patients was with ivuxolimab, an agonistic anti-OX40 (CD134) antibody. Patients were roughly 83% male with ages roughly 20 to 90, mean roughly 64. Prior checkpoint blockade (anti-PD-1, anti-PD-L1 or anti-CTLA-4) was permitted; 35% to 50% had it. Study results and limitations: The antigens recognized by the expanded peripheral T cells, that is their antigen specificity, were not determined.

Some clones are missing from TCRdb's copy, which holds only in-frame ones; the method was immunoSEQ multiplex PCR. Of around 66,000 clones listed, 84% are singletons. This CDR3 is built from 15 residues. Trimming took 2 bases from V and 0 from J; bases not matched to a gene: 3. Germline V CDR1 and CDR2: MNHEY, SVGAGI. The material sequenced was CD4+ or CD8+ T cells sorted from blood, taken in a trial of the OX40 agonist ivuxolimab. The sequence was obtained from an adult with an advanced solid tumor such as melanoma, head and neck, liver or kidney cancer. This chain links TRBV6-5 with TRBJ1-2, with 7 bases lining up with TRBD1. The CDR3 coding sequence is TGTGCCAGCAGTTACAGACAGGGATCTAACTATGGCTACACCTTC. It codes for CASSYRQGSNYGYTF.